This TCR beta chain was obtained from a study of T cells in narcolepsy. Assay: immunoSEQ multiplex PCR; the TCRdb copy retains only in-frame clones and omits some. Found here are tens of thousands of clones, just under 85% of them singletons; the top ten hold 1.3%. V was trimmed by 0 bases and J by 4 bases, leaving 9 bases between them. This CDR3 spans 14 amino acids. In germline, CDR1 is SGHVS, CDR2 FQNEAQ. A single count supports this clone. Sequences were obtained from CD45RA- memory CD4+ T cells from PBMCs. This TCR came from a human donor with narcolepsy. The chain joins TRBV7-8 to TRBJ1-2; a weak D match, TRBD1 (5 bases). The CDR3 protein is CASSLAQGSYGYTF. The CDR3 DNA reads TGTGCCAGCAGCTTAGCTCAGGGATCCTATGGCTACACCTTC. The complete variable domain, with remaining parts taken from reference TRBV7-8 and TRBJ1-2, reads GAGVSQSPRYKVAKRGQDVALRCDPISGHVSLFWYQQALGQGPEFLTYFQNEAQLDKSGLPSDRFFAERPEGSVSTLKIQRTQQEDSAVYLCASSLAQGSYGYTFGSGTRLTVV.